These 20 T cell receptor beta chains were all obtained from the same sample, sequenced in a study of OX40 agonist ivuxolimab in advanced cancers. The repertoire was sequenced with immunoSEQ multiplex PCR; TCRdb's copy has only in-frame clones and lacks some. The repertoire holds 35,000 or so clones, with over 75% as singletons. Source: CD4+ or CD8+ T cells sorted from blood, taken in a trial of the OX40 agonist ivuxolimab. Receptors were obtained from an adult with an advanced solid tumor such as melanoma, head and neck, liver or kidney cancer.

This clone was found once. The rearrangement joins TRBV14 to TRBJ2-5; possibly TRBD1 or TRBD2 for D (6 bases each). V lost 1 base and J lost 6, with 9 bases in between. Germline V gene lookup returns CDR1 SGHDN and CDR2 FVKESK. This CDR3 comprises 13 residues. The CDR3, as DNA: TGTGCCAGCAGCCAAGGGGGGGCAAAGACCCAGTACTTC. The encoded protein is CASSQGGAKTQYF. Full variable domain (remainder filled in from reference TRBV14 and TRBJ2-5): EAGVTQFPSHSVIEKGQTVTLRCDPISGHDNLYWYRRVMGKEIKFLLHFVKESKQDESGMPNNRFLAERTGGTYSTLKVQPAELEDSGVYFCASSQGGAKTQYFGPGTRLLVL.

This rearrangement joins TRBV29-1 to TRBJ1-2; D ambiguous. CDR3 length equals 13 residues. Germline-derived CDR1 and CDR2 are SQVTM and ANQGSEA. V was cut by 3 bases and J by 2 bases, with 10 bases left in between. This CDR3 reads CSVDSGENYGYTF. The DNA of the CDR3 is TGCAGCGTTGATTCTGGGGAGAACTATGGCTACACCTTC.

The chain combines TRBV6-1 with TRBJ2-5, with D unclear. V was pared by 7 bases and J by 4 bases, with 10 bases between. The CDR3 has 12 residues. CDR1 MNHNS and CDR2 SASEGT come from the germline V gene. CDR3 residues: CASIRTPETQYF. The CDR3 DNA sequence: TGTGCCAGCATCAGGACCCCAGAGACCCAGTACTTC.

The chain is built from TRBV2 and TRBJ1-6; perhaps TRBD1 as D (6 bases). V dropped 4 bases and J dropped 6 bases, with 10 bases sitting between them. The germline V gene has CDR1 SNHLY and CDR2 FYNNEI. The CDR3 is 14 amino acids. The CDR3 is CASSVRQVNSPLHF. CDR3 nucleotide sequence: TGTGCCAGCAGTGTCCGACAGGTTAATTCACCCCTCCACTTT.

The rearrangement joins TRBV5-1 to TRBJ1-2; D is possibly TRBD1 (5 bases). V was trimmed by 4 bases and J by 1 base, leaving 11 bases between them. Germline V lookup: CDR1 SGHRS, CDR2 YFSETQ. This CDR3 contains 14 residues. CDR3 sequence reads: CASSGGDGNYGYTF. DNA for the CDR3: TGCGCCAGCAGCGGAGGGGACGGTAACTATGGCTACACCTTC. The entire variable domain, with the rest obtained from reference TRBV5-1 and TRBJ1-2, is as follows: KAGVTQTPRYLIKTRGQQVTLSCSPISGHRSVSWYQQTPGQGLQFLFEYFSETQRNKGNFPGRFSGRQFSNSRSEMNVSTLELGDSALYLCASSGGDGNYGYTFGSGTRLTVV.

V usage is TRBV6-5 and J usage is TRBJ1-2; 8 nucleotides agree with TRBD1. CDR3 size: 14 residues. Germline trimming cut 10 bases from V and 0 bases from J; bases unmatched to any gene: 7. Germline V gene lookup returns CDR1 MNHEY and CDR2 SVGAGI. The CDR3 sequence: CAIWDRQANYGYTF. CDR3 bases: TGTGCCATCTGGGACAGGCAGGCTAACTATGGCTACACCTTC.

The rearrangement joins TRBV2 to TRBJ1-3; D gene uncertain. Germline V lookup: CDR1 SNHLY, CDR2 FYNNEI. This CDR3 is built from 12 residues. V gave up 2 bases and J gave up 1 base, with 0 bases separating them. The CDR3 nucleotides read TGTGCCAGCAGTGAATCTGGAAACACCATATATTTT. It is translated as CASSESGNTIYF.

The chain has TRBV9 and TRBJ1-2; D call uncertain. The CDR3 sequence is 13 residues long. Trimming cost V 1 base and J 4 bases, with 8 bases left between them. Germline CDR1 is SGDLS and CDR2 is YYNGEE. CDR3 coding DNA: TGTGCCAGCAGCGTATCCGGATCCTATGGCTACACCTTC. Its protein product is CASSVSGSYGYTF.

This rearrangement joins TRBV6-6 to TRBJ1-3; weak D call: TRBD1 (5 bases). In germline, CDR1 is MNHNY, CDR2 SVGAGI (reference sequence). The length of the CDR3 is 15 residues. Deletions cut 8 bases from V and 0 bases from J, with 14 bases between. CDR3: CASGGDQNSGNTIYF. The CDR3 DNA is TGTGCCAGCGGCGGGGACCAGAACTCTGGAAACACCATATATTTT.

This clone was seen once. The rearrangement joins TRBV7-9 to TRBJ2-5; TRBD1 aligns across 7 bases. In germline, CDR1 is SEHNR, CDR2 FQNEAQ (reference sequence). This CDR3 is 14 amino acids long. V gave up 8 bases and J gave up 4 bases; unmatched junction bases: 10. CDR3 region: CASHLGGLVETQYF. In nucleotides, the CDR3 is TGTGCCAGCCACTTAGGGGGCCTGGTAGAGACCCAGTACTTC.

This rearrangement joins TRBV10-1 to TRBJ2-1; D is unresolved. CDR1 is WNHNN, CDR2 SYGVQD, per germline (reference sequence). The germline V and J ends were trimmed by 10 bases and 9 bases, with 19 bases remaining between them. The CDR3 sequence is 13 residues long. CDR3 nucleotides: TGCGCCACCAGACAATCGTTGTATTCTGAGCAGTTCTTC. It encodes CATRQSLYSEQFF.

V gene TRBV27 combines with J gene TRBJ1-1; TRBD1 matches 8 bases. Germline V gives CDR1 MNHEY, CDR2 SMNVEV (reference sequence). There are 12 residues in the CDR3. Trimming took 6 bases from V and 4 from J; bases not matched to a gene: 1. The CDR3 is CASRTGGTEAFF. The DNA of the CDR3 is TGTGCCAGCAGAACAGGGGGCACTGAAGCTTTCTTT.

V and J are TRBV6-1 and TRBJ2-3; D perhaps matches TRBD1 (5 bases). The CDR3 totals 16 residues. Between the trimmed V and J ends, which lost 2 bases and 2 bases, there was a span of 14 bases. Germline CDR1 is MNHNS and CDR2 is SASEGT. The CDR3 DNA sequence: TGTGCCAGCAGTGAACGTCCAGGGCGCTCCACAGATACGCAGTATTTT. Protein sequence: CASSERPGRSTDTQYF.

By share of the sample, this clone is medium-sized. V and J are TRBV18 and TRBJ2-1, with 8 positions matching TRBD1. CDR1 is KGHSH, CDR2 LQKENI, per germline. The CDR3 spans 15 residues. After removal of 2 bases from V and 2 bases from J, the junction contained 2 bases not matched to a gene. Here the CDR3 DNA reads TGTGCCAGCTCACCAGAGACAGGGGCCTACAATGAGCAGTTCTTC. The encoded protein is CASSPETGAYNEQFF.

The CDR3, as DNA: TGTGCCAGCAGTGAAGACAGGCGGGGCACAGATACGCAGTATTTT. Its translation: CASSEDRRGTDTQYF. This chain joins TRBV2 and TRBJ2-3; D may correspond to TRBD1 or TRBD2 (5 bases each). V was cut by 1 base and J by 1 base, with 9 bases left in between. The CDR3 covers 15 residues. Per the germline V gene, CDR1 is SNHLY and CDR2 is FYNNEI.

This clone was counted only a few times. V and J are TRBV5-4 and TRBJ1-2, with D unresolved. CDR1 is SGHNT, CDR2 YYREEE, per germline (reference sequence). This CDR3 is 11 amino acids long. V was clipped by 0 bases and J by 10 bases, with 7 bases between them. CDR3 residues: CASSLAGYYTF. CDR3 nucleotide sequence: TGTGCCAGCAGCTTGGCCGGGTACTACACCTTC. The variable domain in full, completed from reference TRBV5-4 and TRBJ1-2, reads ETGVTQSPTHLIKTRGQQVTLRCSSQSGHNTVSWYQQALGQGPQFIFQYYREEENGRGNFPPRFSGLQFPNYSSELNVNALELDDSALYLCASSLAGYYTFGSGTRLTVV.

The chain couples TRBV19 to TRBJ2-7; weak D call: TRBD1 (5 bases). CDR3 size: 13 residues. V was pared by 11 bases and J by 0 bases, with 14 bases between. Germline V gene data show CDR1 as LNHDA and CDR2 as SQIVND (reference sequence). CDR3 DNA: TGTGCCTCCGAACAAGACAGCTCCTACGAGCAGTACTTC. Its translation: CASEQDSSYEQYF.

The V call is TRBV19, the J call TRBJ2-5, with D tentatively TRBD1 or TRBD2 (5 bases each). The DNA end favors TRBJ2-7, so the J call may be wrong. CDR3 length: 14 amino acids. Per germline, CDR1 LNHDA and CDR2 SQIVND (reference sequence). CDR3 nucleotide sequence: TGTGCCAGTAGTGACGGGGCAGCTGTCTACGAGCAGTACTTC. As protein: CASSDGAAVYEQYF.

The chain links TRBV29-1 to TRBJ2-5; D may be TRBD2 (5 bases). Germline V gene sequence: CDR1 SQVTM, CDR2 ANQGSEA. Between the trimmed V and J ends, which lost 1 base and 0 bases, there was a span of 15 bases. The CDR3 covers 16 residues. CDR3 bases: TGCAGCGTTGAAGTTGGTCTAGCTGGATACCAAGAGACCCAGTACTTC. This codes for CSVEVGLAGYQETQYF.

This clone was observed a few times. This chain uses TRBV6-1 with TRBJ1-5; D gene uncertain. This CDR3 comprises 13 residues. V dropped 5 bases and J dropped 3 bases, with 8 bases sitting between them. Germline loops: CDR1 MNHNS, CDR2 SASEGT. The CDR3 nucleotides are TGTGCCAGCAGTCCCGATGCCAATCAGCCCCAGCATTTT. Translating gives CASSPDANQPQHF.